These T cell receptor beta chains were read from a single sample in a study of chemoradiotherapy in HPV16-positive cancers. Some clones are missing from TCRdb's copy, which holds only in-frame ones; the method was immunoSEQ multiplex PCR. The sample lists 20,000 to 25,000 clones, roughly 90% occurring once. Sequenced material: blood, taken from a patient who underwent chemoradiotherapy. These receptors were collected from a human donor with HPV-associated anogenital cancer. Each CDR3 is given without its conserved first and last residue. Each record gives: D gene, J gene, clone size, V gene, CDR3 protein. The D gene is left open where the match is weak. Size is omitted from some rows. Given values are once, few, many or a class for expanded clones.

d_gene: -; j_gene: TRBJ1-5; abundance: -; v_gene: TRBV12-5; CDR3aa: ASGLPGRGQPQH
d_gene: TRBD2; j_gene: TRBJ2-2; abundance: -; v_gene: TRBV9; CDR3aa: ASSVVVAGATYPNTGELF
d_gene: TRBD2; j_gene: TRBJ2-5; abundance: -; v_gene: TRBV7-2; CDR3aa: ASSLGSGPWKETQY
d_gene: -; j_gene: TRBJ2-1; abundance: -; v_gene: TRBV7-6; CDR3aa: ASSPTVSYNEQF
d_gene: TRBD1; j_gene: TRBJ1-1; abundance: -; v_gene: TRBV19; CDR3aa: ASSFRQGMNTEAF
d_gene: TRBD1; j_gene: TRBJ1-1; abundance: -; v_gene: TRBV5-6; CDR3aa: ASSWDIGQGVEAF
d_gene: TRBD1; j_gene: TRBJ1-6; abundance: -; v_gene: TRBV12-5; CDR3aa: ASGLRQGARNSPLH
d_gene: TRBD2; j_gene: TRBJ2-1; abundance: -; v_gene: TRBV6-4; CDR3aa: ASSPSGGGVGDNEQF
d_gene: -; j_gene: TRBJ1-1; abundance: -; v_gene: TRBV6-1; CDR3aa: ASSKQGGTEAF
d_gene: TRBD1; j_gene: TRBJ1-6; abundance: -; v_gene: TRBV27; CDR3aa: ASSFDRGGSPLH
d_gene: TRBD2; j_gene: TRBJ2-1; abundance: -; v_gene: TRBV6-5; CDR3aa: ASSPDSGGNNEQF
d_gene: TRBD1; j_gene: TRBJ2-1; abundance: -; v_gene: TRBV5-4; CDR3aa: ASGTGVGNEQF
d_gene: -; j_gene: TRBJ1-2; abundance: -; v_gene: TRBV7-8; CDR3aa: ASSEDINYGYT
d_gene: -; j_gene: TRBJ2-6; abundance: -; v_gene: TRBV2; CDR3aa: ASSLWGRLTIGANILT
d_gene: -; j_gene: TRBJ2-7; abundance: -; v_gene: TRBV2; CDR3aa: ASSGSGSNSYEQY
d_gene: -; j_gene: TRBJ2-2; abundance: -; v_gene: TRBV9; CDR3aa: ASSVSPAANTGELF
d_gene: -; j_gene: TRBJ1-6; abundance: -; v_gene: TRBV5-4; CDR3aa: ASGKLGSSYNSPLH
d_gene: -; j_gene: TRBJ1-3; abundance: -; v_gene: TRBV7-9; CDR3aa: ASSLAGAIRNTIY
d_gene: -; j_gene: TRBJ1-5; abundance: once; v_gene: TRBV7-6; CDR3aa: ASSSGRNQPQH
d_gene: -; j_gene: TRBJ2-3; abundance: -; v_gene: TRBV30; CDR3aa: AWGQLGTSTDTQY
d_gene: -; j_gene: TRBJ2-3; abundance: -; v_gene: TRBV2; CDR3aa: ASKAQAASTDTQY
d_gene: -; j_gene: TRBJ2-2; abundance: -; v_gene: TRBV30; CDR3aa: AWSVLRSGELF
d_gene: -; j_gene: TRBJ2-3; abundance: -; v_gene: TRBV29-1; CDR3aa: SVDSGSTDTQY
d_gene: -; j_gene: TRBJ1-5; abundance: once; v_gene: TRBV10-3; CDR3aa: AIRPGDGQPQH
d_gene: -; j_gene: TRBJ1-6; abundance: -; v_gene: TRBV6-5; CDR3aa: ASKGGRDRNSPLH
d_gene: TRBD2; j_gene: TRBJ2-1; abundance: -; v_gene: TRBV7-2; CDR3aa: ASSPPGLAIGNEQF
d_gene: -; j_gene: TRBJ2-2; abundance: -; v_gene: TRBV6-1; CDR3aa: ASGDFGELF
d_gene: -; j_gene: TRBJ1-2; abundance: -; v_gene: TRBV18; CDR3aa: ASSPPGRTDGYT
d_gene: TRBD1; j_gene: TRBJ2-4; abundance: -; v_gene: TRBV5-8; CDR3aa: ASSQGQGWNIQY
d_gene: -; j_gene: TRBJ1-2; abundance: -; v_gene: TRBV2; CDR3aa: ASNGQPQDGYT
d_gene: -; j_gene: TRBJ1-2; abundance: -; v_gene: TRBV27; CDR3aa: ASSLKGGGYT
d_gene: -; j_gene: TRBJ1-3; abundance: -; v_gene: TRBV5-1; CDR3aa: ASSSSSSGNTIY
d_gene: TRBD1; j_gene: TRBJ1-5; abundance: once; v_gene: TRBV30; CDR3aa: AWSYGTGGNQPQH
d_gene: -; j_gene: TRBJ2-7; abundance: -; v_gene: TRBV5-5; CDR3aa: ASSFRDSYEQY
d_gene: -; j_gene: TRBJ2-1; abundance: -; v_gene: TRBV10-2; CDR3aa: ASAGYADNEQF
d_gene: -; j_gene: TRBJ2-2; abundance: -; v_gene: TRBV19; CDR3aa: ASSILLASTGELF
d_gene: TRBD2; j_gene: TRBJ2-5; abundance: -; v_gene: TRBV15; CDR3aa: ATSRELAGGQETQY
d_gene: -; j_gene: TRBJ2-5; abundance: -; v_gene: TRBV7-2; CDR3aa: ASSRRVQETQY
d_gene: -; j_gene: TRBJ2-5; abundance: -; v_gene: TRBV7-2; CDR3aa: ASSLSRETQY
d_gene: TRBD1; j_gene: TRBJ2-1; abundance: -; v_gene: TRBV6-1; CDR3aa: ASSAGQGADEQF
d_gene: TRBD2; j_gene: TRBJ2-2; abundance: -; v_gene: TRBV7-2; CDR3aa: ASSTPAGGRNTGELF
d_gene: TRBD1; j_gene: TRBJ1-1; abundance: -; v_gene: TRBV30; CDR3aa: AWSVTGVGEAF
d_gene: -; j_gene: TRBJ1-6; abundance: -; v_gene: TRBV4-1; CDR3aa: ASSQWSGQNSPLH
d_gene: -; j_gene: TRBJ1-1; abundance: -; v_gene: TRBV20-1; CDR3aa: SARVGAEAF
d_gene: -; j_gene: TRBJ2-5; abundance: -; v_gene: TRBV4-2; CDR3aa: ASSQEWGETQY
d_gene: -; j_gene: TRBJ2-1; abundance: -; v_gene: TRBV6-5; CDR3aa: ASSYSGGGHFDEQF
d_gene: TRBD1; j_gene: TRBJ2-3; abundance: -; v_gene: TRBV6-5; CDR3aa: ASSSGTGGSTDTQY
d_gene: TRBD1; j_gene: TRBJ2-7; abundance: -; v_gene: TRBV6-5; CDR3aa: ASKDRFYEQY
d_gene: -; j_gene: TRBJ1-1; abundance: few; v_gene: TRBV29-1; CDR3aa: SVFLRRRNTEAF
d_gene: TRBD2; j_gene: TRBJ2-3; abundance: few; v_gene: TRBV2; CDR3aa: ASSRGLAGEADTQY
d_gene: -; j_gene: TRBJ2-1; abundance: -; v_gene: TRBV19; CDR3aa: ASSRTAFGSYNEQF
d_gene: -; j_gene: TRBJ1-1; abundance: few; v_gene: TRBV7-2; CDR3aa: ASSHRRGFGEAF
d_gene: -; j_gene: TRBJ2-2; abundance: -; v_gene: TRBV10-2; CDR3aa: ASSIPRGGSGELF
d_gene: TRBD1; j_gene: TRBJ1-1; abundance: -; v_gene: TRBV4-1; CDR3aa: ASSHGQGVNTEAF
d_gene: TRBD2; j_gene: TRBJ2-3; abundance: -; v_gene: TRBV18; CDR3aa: ASSPPGGGLTDTQY